These 24 T cell receptor beta chains share one sample of origin, sequenced in a study of OX40 agonist ivuxolimab in advanced cancers. The protocol was immunoSEQ multiplex PCR, while the TCRdb copy is restricted to in-frame clones and leaves out a portion. The sample holds about 14,000 clones; 82% are singletons and the top ten take 35% to 50%. The material was CD4+ or CD8+ T cells sorted from blood, obtained in a trial of the OX40 agonist ivuxolimab. Receptors were obtained from an adult with an advanced solid tumor such as melanoma, head and neck, liver or kidney cancer.

V usage is TRBV10-3 and J usage is TRBJ1-4; D is unresolved. In germline, CDR1 is ENHRY, CDR2 SYGVKD. The CDR3 is 14 residues long. Trimming stripped 3 bases from V and 2 bases from J, with 7 bases between. The CDR3 loop reads CAISDLWTNEKLFF. The CDR3 region has the DNA TGTGCCATCAGTGATCTGTGGACTAATGAAAAACTGTTTTTT.

The CDR3 here is CASSPRQTPPGNTIYF. The CDR3 DNA sequence: TGTGCCAGCAGCCCCCGACAGACCCCTCCTGGAAACACCATATATTTT. The chain carries TRBV9 and TRBJ1-3; D is possibly TRBD1 (5 bases). V was clipped by 4 bases and J by 2 bases, with 16 bases between them. Germline-derived CDR1 and CDR2 are SGDLS and YYNGEE. The length of the CDR3 is 16 residues.

The chain links TRBV6-1 to TRBJ2-7; TRBD2 matches at 14 bases. The germline V gene encodes CDR1 MNHNS and CDR2 SASEGT. The V and J ends lost 5 bases and 5 bases, in that order; junction bases with no gene match: 5. This CDR3 has 15 amino acids. Written as DNA, the CDR3 is TGTGCCAGCAGTTTGGGACTAGCGGGGGCTAACGAGCAGTACTTC. Residues: CASSLGLAGANEQYF.

The CDR3: CASSLTAGYTGELFF. CDR3 DNA: TGTGCCAGCAGCTTAACGGCGGGTTACACCGGGGAGCTGTTTTTT. This chain connects TRBV7-3 to TRBJ2-2, with D possibly TRBD2 on 5 matching bases. Per the germline V gene, CDR1 is SGHTA and CDR2 is FQGTGA. The ends were cut back, 0 bases at V and 3 bases at J, with 8 bases in the middle. The CDR3 totals 15 residues.

The V and J genes are TRBV5-5 and TRBJ2-7; D remains unclear. The CDR3 is made up of 13 amino acids. V lost 4 bases and J lost 6, with 14 bases in between. Germline V lookup: CDR1 SGHKS, CDR2 YYEKEE (reference sequence). Written as DNA, the CDR3 is TGTGCCAGCAGCCAGGCCGTGTTGAGCGAGCAGTACTTC. Translating it yields CASSQAVLSEQYF.

This clone was picked up one time. The chain joins TRBV11-2 to TRBJ2-1; 7 nucleotides agree with TRBD2. The CDR3 consists of 17 residues. Germline-derived CDR1 and CDR2 are SGHAT and FQNNGV. The V gene end was trimmed by 5 bases and the J gene end by 3 bases; junction bases not matched to a gene: 13. The CDR3 DNA follows: TGTGCCAGCAGCCATGGCACCGGGACTAACATCTACAATGAGCAGTTCTTC. Its translation is CASSHGTGTNIYNEQFF.

This clone was detected once. The chain links TRBV5-1 to TRBJ2-3, with a weak D call TRBD2 (5 bases). V lost 0 bases to trimming and J lost 5 bases, with 16 bases between them. Germline V lookup: CDR1 SGHRS, CDR2 YFSETQ. The CDR3 sequence is 16 residues long. The CDR3 DNA sequence: TGCGCCAGCAGCTTGGAGGCGGGTACTTTGGGAGATACGCAGTATTTT. Amino acids: CASSLEAGTLGDTQYF. Complete variable domain (other parts from reference TRBV5-1 and TRBJ2-3): KAGVTQTPRYLIKTRGQQVTLSCSPISGHRSVSWYQQTPGQGLQFLFEYFSETQRNKGNFPGRFSGRQFSNSRSEMNVSTLELGDSALYLCASSLEAGTLGDTQYFGPGTRLTVL.

V usage is TRBV28 and J usage is TRBJ1-5, with D possibly being TRBD1 (5 bases). Germline V gives CDR1 MDHEN, CDR2 SYDVKM. The V end lost 10 bases, the J end lost 5 bases, and 21 bases lay between the germline ends. This CDR3 has 15 amino acids. In DNA, the CDR3 is TGTGCCACCGTTGTGTCAGGGTTGGGGGATCAGCCCCAGCATTTT. Residues: CATVVSGLGDQPQHF.

The count of this clone is one. J is TRBJ2-2 and V is TRBV27; the D is unclear. Trimming pared 9 bases from V and 6 bases from J, leaving 5 bases between. Germline values: CDR1 MNHEY, CDR2 SMNVEV (reference sequence). CDR3 length: 10 residues. In DNA form, the CDR3 reads TGTGCCAGGCCGGCCGGGGAGCTGTTTTTT. Translation: CARPAGELFF.

This chain uses TRBV21-1 with TRBJ1-5. TRBV21-1 is classified as a pseudogene. The CDR3 consists of 14 residues. CDR3 nucleotides: TGTGCCAGCAGCCCCCGGGACAGCAATCAGCCCCAGCATTTT. Translation: CASSPRDSNQPQHF.

The genes are TRBV7-3 and TRBJ2-4; D is perhaps TRBD1 (5 bases). V dropped 0 bases and J dropped 16 bases, with 16 bases sitting between them. This CDR3 spans 13 amino acids. CDR1 and CDR2 (germline): SGHTA, FQGTGA. DNA for the CDR3: TGTGCCAGCAGCTTAACGACAGAGGCGGATCTATACTTC. Translated, it gives CASSLTTEADLYF.

The chain employs TRBV5-1 and TRBJ2-7; 7 positions match TRBD1. With V trimmed by 1 base and J by 0 bases, 4 bases remained unmatched. CDR1 and CDR2 from the germline V gene are SGHRS and YFSETQ. The CDR3 loop spans 15 amino acids. The CDR3 DNA is TGCGCCAGCAGCTTGATAACAGGGGACTCCTACGAGCAGTACTTC. Its translation is CASSLITGDSYEQYF. Looking up the rest from reference TRBV5-1 and TRBJ2-7 gives the full variable domain: KAGVTQTPRYLIKTRGQQVTLSCSPISGHRSVSWYQQTPGQGLQFLFEYFSETQRNKGNFPGRFSGRQFSNSRSEMNVSTLELGDSALYLCASSLITGDSYEQYFGPGTRLTVT.

This chain joins TRBV9 and TRBJ1-2; no firm D call. This CDR3 has 14 residues. The V gene lost 0 bases and the J gene lost 8 bases, with 14 bases spanning the gap. Per the germline V gene, CDR1 is SGDLS and CDR2 is YYNGEE. CDR3 amino acids: CASSVGGSGGGYTF. The CDR3 bases are TGTGCCAGCAGCGTAGGAGGGTCCGGCGGCGGCTACACCTTC.

The rearrangement joins TRBV15 to TRBJ1-1; 7 bases align to TRBD1. V shed 1 base, J shed 1 base, and the junction held 12 bases outside the gene matches. The CDR3 covers 18 residues. Germline CDR1 LNHNV, CDR2 YYDKDF (reference sequence). The CDR3, as DNA: TGTGCCACCAGCAGAGGGATCCGAAACAGGGGAAAGAACACTGAAGCTTTCTTT. Translation gives CATSRGIRNRGKNTEAFF.

The chain couples TRBV30 to TRBJ2-7, with a tentative D call TRBD1 (6 bases). Trimming shortened V by 3 bases and J by 3 bases, and 9 bases separated the two germline ends. Germline V gene sequence: CDR1 GTSNPN, CDR2 SVGIG (reference sequence). The CDR3 runs to 12 residues. The CDR3 sequence: CAWRDSVYEQYF. CDR3 in DNA: TGTGCCTGGAGGGACAGTGTCTACGAGCAGTACTTC.

Only one count was recorded for this clone. V usage is TRBV19 and J usage is TRBJ2-2; maybe TRBD2 (6 bases). The CDR3 covers 20 residues. The V end lost 4 bases, the J end lost 0 bases, and 24 bases lay between the germline ends. From germline, CDR1 is LNHDA and CDR2 SQIVND (reference sequence). Here the CDR3 DNA reads TGTGCCAGTAGTACCCTTAAGATGCGCGGGGAGCCTCCGAACACCGGGGAGCTGTTTTTT. Its translation: CASSTLKMRGEPPNTGELFF.

CDR3 region: CASSGYRGRETQYF. CDR3 nucleotides: TGTGCCAGCAGCGGTTACAGGGGGCGAGAGACCCAGTACTTC. V is TRBV9 and J is TRBJ2-5; 9 bases line up with TRBD1. Germline V lookup: CDR1 SGDLS, CDR2 YYNGEE. J was trimmed by 4 bases and V by 3 bases; bases with no gene match: 4. This CDR3 has 14 amino acids.

This clone was recorded a few times. This rearrangement joins TRBV4-1 to TRBJ1-2; unclear D gene. In germline, CDR1 is MGHRA, CDR2 YSYEKL. The V end lost 0 bases, the J end lost 6 bases, and 17 bases lay between the germline ends. CDR3 length: 16 amino acids. CDR3 in amino acids: CASSQDTRFGGDGYTF. The CDR3 DNA follows: TGCGCCAGCAGCCAAGATACGAGGTTTGGTGGGGATGGCTACACCTTC.

The CDR3 DNA reads as TGCGCCAGCAGCCAGGCTTATAAGGGCGGCGGGGAAAAACTGTTTTTT. Its protein is CASSQAYKGGGEKLFF. This chain uses TRBV4-3 with TRBJ1-4; D is uncertain. This CDR3 is built from 16 residues. Trimming took off 3 bases at V and 8 bases at J, with 19 bases between the two ends. CDR1 and CDR2 (germline): LGHNA, YSLEER.

The rearrangement joins TRBV27 to TRBJ2-7; 7 bases match TRBD1. V shed 3 bases and J 3 bases; nucleotides not matched to a gene: 2. Germline assignment: CDR1 MNHEY and CDR2 SMNVEV (reference sequence). The CDR3 loop spans 13 amino acids. In DNA, the CDR3 is TGTGCCAGCAGTTTCACAGGGGTCTACGAGCAGTACTTC. It translates to CASSFTGVYEQYF.

This chain connects TRBV29-1 to TRBJ2-1; tentatively, D is TRBD1 (5 bases). This CDR3 comprises 14 residues. V was trimmed by 5 bases and J by 3 bases, leaving 14 bases between them. Germline CDR1 is SQVTM and CDR2 is ANQGSEA. In DNA form, the CDR3 reads TGCAGCGTTCAGGGTGTGCTAGTCTACAATGAGCAGTTCTTC. It is translated as CSVQGVLVYNEQFF.

The J gene is TRBJ1-1, the V gene TRBV27; maybe TRBD1 (6 bases). This CDR3 is built from 14 residues. CDR1 and CDR2 from the germline V gene are MNHEY and SMNVEV (reference sequence). The V end lost 3 bases, the J end lost 7 bases, and 15 bases lay between the germline ends. The CDR3 DNA reads TGTGCCAGCAGTTTGGGCAGGGGAGGTGGTGAAGCTTTCTTT. This codes for CASSLGRGGGEAFF.

This sequence joins TRBV7-2 and TRBJ1-2; 7 bases agree with TRBD1. Germline values: CDR1 SGHTA, CDR2 FQGNSA. The J segment lost 8 bases and the V segment lost 1 base, leaving 13 bases of the junction unmatched. The CDR3 is made up of 16 amino acids. Here the CDR3 reads CASSLDLRQGSGGYTF. The DNA for the CDR3 is TGTGCCAGCAGCTTAGACCTTAGACAGGGCAGCGGGGGCTACACCTTC.

The CDR3 DNA follows: TGTGCCAGCAGTGAAGCGGGCGAGAGGAATGAGCAGTTCTTC. Translation gives CASSEAGERNEQFF. The chain carries TRBV2 and TRBJ2-1; D call uncertain. This CDR3 is 14 amino acids long. Deletions cut 0 bases from V and 7 bases from J, with 10 bases between. From germline, CDR1 is SNHLY and CDR2 FYNNEI.